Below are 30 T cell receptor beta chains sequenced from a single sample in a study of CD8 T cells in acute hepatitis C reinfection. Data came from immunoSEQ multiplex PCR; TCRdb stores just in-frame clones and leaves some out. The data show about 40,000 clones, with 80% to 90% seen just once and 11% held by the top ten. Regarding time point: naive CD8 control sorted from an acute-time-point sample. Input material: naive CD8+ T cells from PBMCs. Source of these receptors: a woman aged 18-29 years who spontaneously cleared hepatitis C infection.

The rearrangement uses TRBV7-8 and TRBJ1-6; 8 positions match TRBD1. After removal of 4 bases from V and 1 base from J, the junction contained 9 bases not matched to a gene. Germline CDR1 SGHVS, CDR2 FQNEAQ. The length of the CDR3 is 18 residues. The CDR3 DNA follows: TGTGCCAGCAGCTACGACAGGGGAAAAAGGTCCTATAATTCACCCCTCCACTTT. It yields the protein CASSYDRGKRSYNSPLHF.

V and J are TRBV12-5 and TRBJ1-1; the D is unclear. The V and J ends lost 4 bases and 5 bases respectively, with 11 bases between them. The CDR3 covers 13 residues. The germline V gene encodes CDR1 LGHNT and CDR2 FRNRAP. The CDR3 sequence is CASGWEGGTEAFF. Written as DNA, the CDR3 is TGTGCTAGTGGTTGGGAGGGCGGGACTGAAGCTTTCTTT.

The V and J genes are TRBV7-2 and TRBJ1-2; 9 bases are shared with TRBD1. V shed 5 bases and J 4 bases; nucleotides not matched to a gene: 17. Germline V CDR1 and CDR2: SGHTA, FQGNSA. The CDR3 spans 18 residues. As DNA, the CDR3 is TGTGCCAGCAGCCATCCGGGAACAGGGGGCCTCTATGTCTATGGCTACACCTTC. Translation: CASSHPGTGGLYVYGYTF.

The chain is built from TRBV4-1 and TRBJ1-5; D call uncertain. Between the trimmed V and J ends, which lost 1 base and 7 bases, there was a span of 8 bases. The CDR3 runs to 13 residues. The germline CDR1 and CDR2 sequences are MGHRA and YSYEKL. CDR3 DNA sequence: TGCGCCAGCAGCCAAGGGGGTTTACAGCCCCAGCATTTT. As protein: CASSQGGLQPQHF.

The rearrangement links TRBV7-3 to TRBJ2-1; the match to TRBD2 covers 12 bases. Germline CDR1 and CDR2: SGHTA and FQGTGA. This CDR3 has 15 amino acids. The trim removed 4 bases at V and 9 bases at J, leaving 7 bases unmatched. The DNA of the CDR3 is TGTGCCAGCAGCTCCTGGACTAGCGGGATCACTGAGCAGTTCTTC. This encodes CASSSWTSGITEQFF. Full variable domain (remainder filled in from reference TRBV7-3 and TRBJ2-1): GAGVSQTPSNKVTEKGKYVELRCDPISGHTALYWYRQSLGQGPEFLIYFQGTGAADDSGLPNDRFFAVRPEGSVSTLKIQRTERGDSAVYLCASSSWTSGITEQFFGPGTRLTVL.

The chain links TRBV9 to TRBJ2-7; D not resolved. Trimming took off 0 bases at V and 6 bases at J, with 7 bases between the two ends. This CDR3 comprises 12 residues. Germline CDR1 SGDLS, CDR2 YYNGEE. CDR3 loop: CASSVGGGEQYF. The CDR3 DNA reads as TGTGCCAGCAGCGTAGGAGGTGGCGAGCAGTACTTC.

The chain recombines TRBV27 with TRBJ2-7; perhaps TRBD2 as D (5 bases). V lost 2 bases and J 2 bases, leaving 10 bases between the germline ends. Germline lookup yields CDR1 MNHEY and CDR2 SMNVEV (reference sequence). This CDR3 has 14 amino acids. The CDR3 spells CASSLVTKPYEQYF. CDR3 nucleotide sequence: TGTGCCAGCAGTTTAGTGACTAAACCCTACGAGCAGTACTTC.

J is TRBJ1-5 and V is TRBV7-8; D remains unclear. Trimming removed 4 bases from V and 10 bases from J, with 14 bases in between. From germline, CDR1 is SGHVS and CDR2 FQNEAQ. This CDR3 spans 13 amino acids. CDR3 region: CASSSTAYRPQHF. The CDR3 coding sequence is TGTGCCAGCAGCTCGACGGCCTATAGACCCCAGCATTTT.

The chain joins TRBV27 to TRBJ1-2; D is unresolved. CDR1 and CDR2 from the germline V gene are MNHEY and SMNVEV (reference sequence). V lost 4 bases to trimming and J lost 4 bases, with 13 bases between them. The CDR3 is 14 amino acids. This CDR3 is CASSSRPGVYGYTF. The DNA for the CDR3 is TGTGCCAGCAGTTCCAGGCCTGGAGTCTATGGCTACACCTTC.

DNA for the CDR3: TGTGCCAGCAGTGGGCGGGCTGGGGCCAACGTCCTGACTTTC. Translating gives CASSGRAGANVLTF. This chain links TRBV7-9 with TRBJ2-6, with TRBD2 as a possible D gene (5 bases). Trimming pared 6 bases from V and 2 bases from J, leaving 8 bases between. The germline CDR1 and CDR2 sequences are SEHNR and FQNEAQ (reference sequence). This CDR3 is built from 14 residues.

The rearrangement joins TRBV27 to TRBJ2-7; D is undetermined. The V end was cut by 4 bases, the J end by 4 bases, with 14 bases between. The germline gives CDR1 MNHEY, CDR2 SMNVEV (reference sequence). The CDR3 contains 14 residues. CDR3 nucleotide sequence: TGTGCCAGCAGTTACGACGCGCCTGGTTACGAGCAGTACTTC. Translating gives CASSYDAPGYEQYF.

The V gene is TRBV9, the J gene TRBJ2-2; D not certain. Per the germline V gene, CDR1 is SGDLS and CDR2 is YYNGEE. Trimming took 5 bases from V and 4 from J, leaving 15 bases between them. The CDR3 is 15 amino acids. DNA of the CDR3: TGTGCCAGCAGTTTATTCCCCGAAGCCACCGGGGAGCTGTTTTTT. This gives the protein CASSLFPEATGELFF.

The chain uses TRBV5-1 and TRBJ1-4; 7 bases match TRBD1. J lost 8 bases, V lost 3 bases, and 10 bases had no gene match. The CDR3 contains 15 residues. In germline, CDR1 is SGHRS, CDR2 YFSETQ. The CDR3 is CASSSSNPGGEKLFF. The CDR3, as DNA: TGCGCCAGCAGCTCCTCGAATCCAGGGGGAGAAAAACTGTTTTTT.

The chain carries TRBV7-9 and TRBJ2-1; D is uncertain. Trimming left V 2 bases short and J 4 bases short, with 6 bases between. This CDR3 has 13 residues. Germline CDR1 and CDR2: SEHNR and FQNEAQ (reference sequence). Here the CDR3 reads CASSLYLYNEQFF. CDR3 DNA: TGTGCCAGCAGCTTATACCTGTACAATGAGCAGTTCTTC.

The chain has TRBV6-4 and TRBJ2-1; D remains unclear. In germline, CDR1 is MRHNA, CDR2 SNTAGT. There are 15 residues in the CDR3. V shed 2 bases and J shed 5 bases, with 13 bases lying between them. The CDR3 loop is CASSDGYSSNNEQFF. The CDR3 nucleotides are TGTGCCAGCAGTGACGGGTACTCGTCGAACAATGAGCAGTTCTTC.

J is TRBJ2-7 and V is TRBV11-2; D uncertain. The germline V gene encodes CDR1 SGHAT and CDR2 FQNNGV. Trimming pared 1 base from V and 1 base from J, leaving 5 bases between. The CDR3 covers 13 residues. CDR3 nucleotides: TGTGCCAGCAGCTTAGTGGCTTCCTACGAGCAGTACTTC. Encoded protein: CASSLVASYEQYF. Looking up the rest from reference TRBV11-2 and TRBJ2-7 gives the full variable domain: EAGVAQSPRYKIIEKRQSVAFWCNPISGHATLYWYQQILGQGPKLLIQFQNNGVVDDSQLPKDRFSAERLKGVDSTLKIQPAKLEDSAVYLCASSLVASYEQYFGPGTRLTVT.

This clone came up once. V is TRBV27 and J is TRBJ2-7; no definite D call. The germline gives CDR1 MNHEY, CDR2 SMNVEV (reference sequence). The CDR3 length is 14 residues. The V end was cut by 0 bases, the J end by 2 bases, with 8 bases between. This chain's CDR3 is CASSLSAGTYEQYF. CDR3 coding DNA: TGTGCCAGCAGTTTATCGGCAGGTACCTACGAGCAGTACTTC.

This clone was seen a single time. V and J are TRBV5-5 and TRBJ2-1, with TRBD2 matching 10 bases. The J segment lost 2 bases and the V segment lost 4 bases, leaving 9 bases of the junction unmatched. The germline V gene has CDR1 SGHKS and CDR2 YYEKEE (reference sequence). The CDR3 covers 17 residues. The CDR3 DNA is TGTGCCAGCAGCCTTCGGACTAGCGGAACTACCTACAATGAGCAGTTCTTC. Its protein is CASSLRTSGTTYNEQFF.

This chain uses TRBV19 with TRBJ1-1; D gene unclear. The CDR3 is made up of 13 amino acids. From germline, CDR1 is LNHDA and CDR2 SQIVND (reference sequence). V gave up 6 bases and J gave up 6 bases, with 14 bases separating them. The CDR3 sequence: CASSSGRTSEAFF. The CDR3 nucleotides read TGTGCCAGTAGCTCTGGACGGACCTCTGAAGCTTTCTTT. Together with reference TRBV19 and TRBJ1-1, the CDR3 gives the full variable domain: DGGITQSPKYLFRKEGQNVTLSCEQNLNHDAMYWYRQDPGQGLRLIYYSQIVNDFQKGDIAEGYSVSREKKESFPLTVTSAQKNPTAFYLCASSSGRTSEAFFGQGTRLTVV.

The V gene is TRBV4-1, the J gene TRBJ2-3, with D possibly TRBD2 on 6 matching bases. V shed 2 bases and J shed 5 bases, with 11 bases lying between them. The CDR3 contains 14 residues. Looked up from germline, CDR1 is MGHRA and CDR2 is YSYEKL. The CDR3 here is CASSQSGSKDTQYF. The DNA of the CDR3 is TGCGCCAGCAGCCAATCCGGGAGTAAAGATACGCAGTATTTT.

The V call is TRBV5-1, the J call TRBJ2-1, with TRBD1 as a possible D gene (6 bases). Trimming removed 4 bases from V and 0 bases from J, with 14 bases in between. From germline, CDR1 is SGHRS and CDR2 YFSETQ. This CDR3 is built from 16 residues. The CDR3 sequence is CASSLWTETSYNEQFF. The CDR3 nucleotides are TGCGCCAGCAGCCTGTGGACAGAGACCTCCTACAATGAGCAGTTCTTC.

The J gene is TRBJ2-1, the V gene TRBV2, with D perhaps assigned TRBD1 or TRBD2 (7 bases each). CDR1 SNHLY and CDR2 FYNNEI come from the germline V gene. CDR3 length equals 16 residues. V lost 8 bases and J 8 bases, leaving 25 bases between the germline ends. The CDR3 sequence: CASGWLGRGRSDEQFF. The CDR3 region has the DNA TGTGCCAGCGGTTGGCTGGGGAGGGGGCGTAGCGATGAGCAGTTCTTC.

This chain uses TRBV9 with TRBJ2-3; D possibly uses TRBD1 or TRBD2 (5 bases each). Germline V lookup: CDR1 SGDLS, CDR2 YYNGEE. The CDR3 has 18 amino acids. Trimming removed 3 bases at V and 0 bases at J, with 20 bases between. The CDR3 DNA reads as TGTGCCAGCAGCGGACAGAGAGGGGAACCGACCAGCACAGATACGCAGTATTTT. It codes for CASSGQRGEPTSTDTQYF.

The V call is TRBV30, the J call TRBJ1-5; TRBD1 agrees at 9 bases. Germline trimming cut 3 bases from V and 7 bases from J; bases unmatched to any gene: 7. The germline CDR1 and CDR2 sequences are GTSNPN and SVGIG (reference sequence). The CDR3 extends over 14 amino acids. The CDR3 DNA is TGTGCCTGGAGCCCGGGACAGGGAGGGCAGCCCCAGCATTTT. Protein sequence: CAWSPGQGGQPQHF. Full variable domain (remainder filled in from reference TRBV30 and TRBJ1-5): SQTIHQWPATLVQPVGSPLSLECTVEGTSNPNLYWYRQAAGRGLQLLFYSVGIGQISSEVPQNLSASRPQDRQFILSSKKLLLSDSGFYLCAWSPGQGGQPQHFGDGTRLSIL.

Here the CDR3 reads CASISGGYEAFF. The CDR3 DNA reads as TGTGCCAGCATCTCAGGGGGCTACGAAGCTTTCTTT. The rearrangement uses TRBV27 and TRBJ1-1, with 8 bases identical to TRBD1. The CDR3 extends over 12 amino acids. V lost 7 bases and J lost 8; bases outside the gene matches: 6. Per the germline V gene, CDR1 is MNHEY and CDR2 is SMNVEV (reference sequence).

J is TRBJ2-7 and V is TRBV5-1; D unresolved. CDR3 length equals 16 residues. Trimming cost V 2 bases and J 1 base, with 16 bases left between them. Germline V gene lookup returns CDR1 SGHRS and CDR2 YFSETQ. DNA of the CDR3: TGCGCCAGCAGCTTTGTTGCGGAGCCGATGTCCTACGAGCAGTACTTC. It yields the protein CASSFVAEPMSYEQYF. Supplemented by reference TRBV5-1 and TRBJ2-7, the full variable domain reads KAGVTQTPRYLIKTRGQQVTLSCSPISGHRSVSWYQQTPGQGLQFLFEYFSETQRNKGNFPGRFSGRQFSNSRSEMNVSTLELGDSALYLCASSFVAEPMSYEQYFGPGTRLTVT.

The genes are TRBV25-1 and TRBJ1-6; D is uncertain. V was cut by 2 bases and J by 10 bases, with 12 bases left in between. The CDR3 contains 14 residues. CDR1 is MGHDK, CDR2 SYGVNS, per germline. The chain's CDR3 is CASSEPSANSPLHF. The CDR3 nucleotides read TGTGCCAGCAGTGAACCGTCCGCCAACTCACCCCTCCACTTT.

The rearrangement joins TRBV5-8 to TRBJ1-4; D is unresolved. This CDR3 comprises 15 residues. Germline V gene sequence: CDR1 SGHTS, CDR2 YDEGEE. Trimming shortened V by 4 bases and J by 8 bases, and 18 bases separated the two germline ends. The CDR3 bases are TGTGCCAGCAGCCCTCGCGGACCTGCCTGGGAAAAACTGTTTTTT. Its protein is CASSPRGPAWEKLFF. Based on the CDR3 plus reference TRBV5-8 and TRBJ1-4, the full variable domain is EAGVTQSPTHLIKTRGQQATLRCSPISGHTSVYWYQQALGLGLQFLLWYDEGEERNRGNFPPRFSGRQFPNYSSELNVNALELEDSALYLCASSPRGPAWEKLFFGSGTQLSVL.

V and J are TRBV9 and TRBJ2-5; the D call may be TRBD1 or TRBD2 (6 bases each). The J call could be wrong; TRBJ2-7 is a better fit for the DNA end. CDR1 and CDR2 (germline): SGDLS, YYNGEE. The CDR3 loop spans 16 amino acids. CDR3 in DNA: TGTGCCAGCAGCGTCACAGGGAAAGAGTGGGAGGACGAGCAGTACTTC. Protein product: CASSVTGKEWEDEQYF.

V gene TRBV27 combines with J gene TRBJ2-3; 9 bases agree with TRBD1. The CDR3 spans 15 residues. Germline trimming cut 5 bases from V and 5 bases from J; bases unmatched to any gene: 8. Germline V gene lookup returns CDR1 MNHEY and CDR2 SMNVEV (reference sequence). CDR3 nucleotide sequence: TGTGCCAGCAGTACCTCCGGGACAGGGAGAGATACGCAGTATTTT. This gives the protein CASSTSGTGRDTQYF.